Sequencing of this T cell receptor (beta chain) was carried out in a study of blood T cell repertoires in COVID-19. The wider study: The United States, Italy and Spain supplied acute and convalescent COVID-19 samples.

This clone showed up just once. Ages ranged from about 18 to 90 years, with residence in about two dozen US areas. Cohort placement rested on clinical history that participants reported themselves. The CDR3 is made up of 12 amino acids. Trimming cost V 11 bases and J 2 bases; bases outside gene matches: 3. Germline lookup yields CDR1 KGHDR and CDR2 SFDVKD. Per the original data handling: Amplification of reference gene primers provided the estimated nucleated cell counts. The assay was immunoSEQ multiplex PCR, and TCRdb's table has in-frame clones only and misses some. Clone size and the V and J calls come from that table; the DNA yielded D and trimming. The data hold 330,000 or so clones, with less than 90% observed a single time.

The TCR was taken from a woman in her twenties or thirties who had recovered from COVID-19. The chain uses TRBV24-1 and TRBJ2-7, with 9 bases matching TRBD1. Source material: PBMCs or T cells enriched from blood (not recorded which). The DNA of the CDR3 is TGTGCCAAAAGACAGGGGGCCTACGAGCAGTACTTC. Amino acid sequence: CAKRQGAYEQYF.